The rows below give T cell receptor beta chains drawn from one sample of a study of blood T cell repertoires in COVID-19. The method was immunoSEQ multiplex PCR; TCRdb's version includes in-frame clones alone and lacks a portion of them. This sample has around 300,000 clones, with roughly 90% found just once. Sequencing was performed on PBMCs or T cells enriched from blood (not recorded which). These receptors all come from a woman aged 25-40 years who had recovered from COVID-19. Each CDR3 is given with its conserved first and last residue. A D gene is named only where the DNA matches it firmly. Some rows mark clone size as missing; the rest say once, few, many or name a class of expanded clone.

DNA: TGTGCCACTCGTAGGACAGGGGACACCGGGGAGCTGTTTTTT; CDR3: CATRRTGDTGELFF; J: TRBJ2-2; V: TRBV19; size: .; D: TRBD1
DNA: TGTGCCAGCAGTCGACAGCACACTGAAGCTTTCTTT; CDR3: CASSRQHTEAFF; J: TRBJ1-1; V: TRBV28; size: .; D: .
DNA: TGTGCCAGCAGCCTACAGGGGAGGTCTCGGGAGCAGTACTTC; CDR3: CASSLQGRSREQYF; J: TRBJ2-7; V: TRBV7-9; size: .; D: .
DNA: TGTGCCAGCAGTTTATTCTCTACAGGTAATCAGCCCCAGCATTTT; CDR3: CASSLFSTGNQPQHF; J: TRBJ1-5; V: TRBV28; size: .; D: .
DNA: TGTGCCAGCTCACTAGGGGGCAGCGACACTGAAGCTTTCTTT; CDR3: CASSLGGSDTEAFF; J: TRBJ1-1; V: TRBV18; size: .; D: TRBD1
DNA: TGTGCCAGCAGCTTAGATCTGGTGGGCGAAAAACTGTTTTTT; CDR3: CASSLDLVGEKLFF; J: TRBJ1-4; V: TRBV7-2; size: .; D: .
DNA: TGCGCCAGCAGCATCGGGACAGCCAACACCGGGGAGCTGTTTTTT; CDR3: CASSIGTANTGELFF; J: TRBJ2-2; V: TRBV5-1; size: .; D: TRBD1
DNA: TGTGCCAGCAGTGCAGAACAGGTGCACACTGAAGCTTTCTTT; CDR3: CASSAEQVHTEAFF; J: TRBJ1-1; V: TRBV25-1; size: .; D: .
DNA: TGTGCCAGCAGTAGGGACATCCCGAACACCGGGGAGCTGTTTTTT; CDR3: CASSRDIPNTGELFF; J: TRBJ2-2; V: TRBV6-5; size: .; D: .
DNA: TGTGCCAGCAGCCAGTCCGGGACAGGGCCCTACGAGCAGTACTTC; CDR3: CASSQSGTGPYEQYF; J: TRBJ2-7; V: TRBV3-1/TRBV3-2; size: .; D: TRBD1
DNA: TGTGCCACCCAGCGTAGGGGGTTGGATCAGCCCCAGCATTTT; CDR3: CATQRRGLDQPQHF; J: TRBJ1-5; V: TRBV2; size: .; D: .
DNA: TGCAGCGCAGGGACTCTTACCTACAATGAGCAGTTCTTC; CDR3: CSAGTLTYNEQFF; J: TRBJ2-1; V: TRBV29-1; size: .; D: .
DNA: TGTGCCAGTAGTATGGGACAGGGGAGCAATGAGCAGTTCTTC; CDR3: CASSMGQGSNEQFF; J: TRBJ2-1; V: TRBV19; size: .; D: TRBD1
DNA: TGTGCCAGCAGTTTCTTTCGGGGGGCGGGAGGCCACAATGAGCAGTTCTTC; CDR3: CASSFFRGAGGHNEQFF; J: TRBJ2-1; V: TRBV28; size: .; D: TRBD2
DNA: TGTGCCAGCAGCCTCGGGGGGACGGGGTATGGCTACACCTTC; CDR3: CASSLGGTGYGYTF; J: TRBJ1-2; V: TRBV14; size: .; D: .
DNA: TGTGCAAGTCGCTCCCGCAGGCAGACGTTCTACAATGAGCAGTTCTTC; CDR3: CASRSRRQTFYNEQFF; J: TRBJ2-1; V: TRBV12-2; size: .; D: .
DNA: TGTGCCAGCAGGAAGGGAGCAGATACGCAGTATTTT; CDR3: CASRKGADTQYF; J: TRBJ2-3; V: TRBV7-8; size: .; D: .
DNA: TGTGCCAGCTCACATACAGTGACTAGCGGGAGGGCAATCCCCGATGAGCAGTTCTTC; CDR3: CASSHTVTSGRAIPDEQFF; J: TRBJ2-1; V: TRBV18; size: .; D: TRBD2
DNA: TGTGCCAGCAGTGGGCCACAGCTGAATTCCGAAAAACTGTTTTTT; CDR3: CASSGPQLNSEKLFF; J: TRBJ1-4; V: TRBV28; size: .; D: .
DNA: TGTGCCACCAGTGGTAAGGTCGGGACTAGCGGGGCCATCACAGATACGCAGTATTTT; CDR3: CATSGKVGTSGAITDTQYF; J: TRBJ2-3; V: TRBV24-1; size: .; D: TRBD2
DNA: TGCGCCAGCAGCCAAGTTAAAGGGGGAATTGAGCAGTTCTTC; CDR3: CASSQVKGGIEQFF; J: TRBJ2-1; V: TRBV4-1; size: .; D: .
DNA: TGTGCCGTGCGCGGACAGCTCTATGGCTACACCTTC; CDR3: CAVRGQLYGYTF; J: TRBJ1-2; V: TRBV28; size: few; D: .
DNA: TGTGCCAGCTCACCACAGGGGAATTTGGATAATTCACCCCTCCACTTT; CDR3: CASSPQGNLDNSPLHF; J: TRBJ1-6; V: TRBV18; size: .; D: .
DNA: TGTGCCAGCAGCTTAGTGGTCAGGGATTCACCCCTCCACTTT; CDR3: CASSLVVRDSPLHF; J: TRBJ1-6; V: TRBV7-2; size: .; D: .
DNA: TGCAGTGCGGAGGTCACTGAAGCTTTCTTT; CDR3: CSAEVTEAFF; J: TRBJ1-1; V: TRBV20-1; size: .; D: .